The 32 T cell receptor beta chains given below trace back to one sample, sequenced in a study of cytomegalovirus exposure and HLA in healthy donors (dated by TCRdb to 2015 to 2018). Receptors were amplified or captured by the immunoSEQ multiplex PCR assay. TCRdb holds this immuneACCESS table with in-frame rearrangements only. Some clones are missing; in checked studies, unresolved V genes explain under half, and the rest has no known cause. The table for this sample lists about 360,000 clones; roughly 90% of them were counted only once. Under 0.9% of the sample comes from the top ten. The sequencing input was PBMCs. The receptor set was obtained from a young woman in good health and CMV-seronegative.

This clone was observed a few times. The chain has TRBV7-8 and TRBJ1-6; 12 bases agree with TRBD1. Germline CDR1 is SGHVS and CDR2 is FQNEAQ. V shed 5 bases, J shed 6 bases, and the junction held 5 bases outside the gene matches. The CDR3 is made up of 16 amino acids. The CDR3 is CASSHRDRGLNSPLHF. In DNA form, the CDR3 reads TGTGCCAGCAGCCATAGGGACAGGGGGCTTAATTCACCCCTCCACTTT.

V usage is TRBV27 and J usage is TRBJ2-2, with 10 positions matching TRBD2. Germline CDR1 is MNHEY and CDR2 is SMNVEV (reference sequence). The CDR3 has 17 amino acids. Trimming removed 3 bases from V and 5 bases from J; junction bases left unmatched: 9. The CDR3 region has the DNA TGTGCCAGCAGTTTCCTCCTAGCGGGAGAGGGGACCGGGGAGCTGTTTTTT. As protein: CASSFLLAGEGTGELFF.

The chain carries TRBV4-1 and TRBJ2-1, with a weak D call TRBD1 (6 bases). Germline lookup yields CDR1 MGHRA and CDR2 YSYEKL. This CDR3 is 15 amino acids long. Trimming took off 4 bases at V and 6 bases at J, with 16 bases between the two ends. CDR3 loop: CASSLYLGAANEQFF. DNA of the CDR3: TGCGCCAGCAGCCTTTATTTGGGGGCCGCCAATGAGCAGTTCTTC.

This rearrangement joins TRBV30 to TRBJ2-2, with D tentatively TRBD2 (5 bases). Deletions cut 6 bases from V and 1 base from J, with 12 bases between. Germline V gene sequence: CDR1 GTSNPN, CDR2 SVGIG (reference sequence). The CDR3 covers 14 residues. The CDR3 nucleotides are TGTGCCTGTAGCCGGAGGCAGAACACCGGGGAGCTGTTTTTT. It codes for CACSRRQNTGELFF.

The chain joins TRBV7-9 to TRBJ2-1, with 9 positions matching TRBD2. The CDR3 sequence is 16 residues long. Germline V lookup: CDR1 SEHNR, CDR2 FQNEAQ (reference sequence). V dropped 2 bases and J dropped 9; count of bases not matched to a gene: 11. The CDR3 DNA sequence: TGTGCCAGCAGCTTAAGTCGTAGCGGGAGAGAGCCTGAGCAGTTCTTC. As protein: CASSLSRSGREPEQFF.

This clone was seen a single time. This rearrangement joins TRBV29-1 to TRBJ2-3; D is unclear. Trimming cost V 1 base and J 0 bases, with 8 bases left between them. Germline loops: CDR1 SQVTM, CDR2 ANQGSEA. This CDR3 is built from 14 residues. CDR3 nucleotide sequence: TGCAGCGTTGAAGGGTACGAGAGCACAGATACGCAGTATTTT. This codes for CSVEGYESTDTQYF.

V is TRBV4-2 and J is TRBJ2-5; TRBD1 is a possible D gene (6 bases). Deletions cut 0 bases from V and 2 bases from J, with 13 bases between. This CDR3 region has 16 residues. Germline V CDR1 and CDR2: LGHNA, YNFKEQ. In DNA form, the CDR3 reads TGTGCCAGCAGCCAAGATGTTGGCAGGGGACAAGAGACCCAGTACTTC. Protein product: CASSQDVGRGQETQYF.

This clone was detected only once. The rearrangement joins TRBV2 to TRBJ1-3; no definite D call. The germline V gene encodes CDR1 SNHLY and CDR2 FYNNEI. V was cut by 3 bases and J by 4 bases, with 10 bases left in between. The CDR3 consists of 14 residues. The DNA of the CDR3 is TGTGCCAGCAGTGACACAGCCGCCGGAAACACCATATATTTT. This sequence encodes CASSDTAAGNTIYF. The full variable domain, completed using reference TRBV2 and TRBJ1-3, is EPEVTQTPSHQVTQMGQEVILRCVPISNHLYFYWYRQILGQKVEFLVSFYNNEISEKSEIFDDQFSVERPDGSNFTLKIRSTKLEDSAMYFCASSDTAAGNTIYFGEGSWLTVV.

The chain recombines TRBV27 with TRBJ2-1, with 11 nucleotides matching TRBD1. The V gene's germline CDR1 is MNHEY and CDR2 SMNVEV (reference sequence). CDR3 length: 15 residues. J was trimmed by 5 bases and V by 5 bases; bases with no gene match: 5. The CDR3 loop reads CASSPGTGGNNEQFF. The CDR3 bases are TGTGCCAGCAGTCCCGGGACAGGGGGAAACAATGAGCAGTTCTTC.

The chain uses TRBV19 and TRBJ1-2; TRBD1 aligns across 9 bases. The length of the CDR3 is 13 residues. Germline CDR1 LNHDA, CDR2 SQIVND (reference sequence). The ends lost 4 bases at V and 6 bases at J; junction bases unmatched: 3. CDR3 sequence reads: CASSTGTGNGYTF. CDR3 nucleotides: TGTGCCAGTAGTACCGGGACAGGGAATGGCTACACCTTC.

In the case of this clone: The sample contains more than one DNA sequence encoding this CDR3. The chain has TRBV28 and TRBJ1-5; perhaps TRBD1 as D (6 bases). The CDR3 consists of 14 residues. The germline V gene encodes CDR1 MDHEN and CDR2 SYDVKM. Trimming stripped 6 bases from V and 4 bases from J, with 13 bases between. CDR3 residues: CASSLTGSNQPQHF. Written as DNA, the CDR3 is TGTGCCAGCAGCCTTACAGGGTCAAATCAGCCCCAGCATTTT.

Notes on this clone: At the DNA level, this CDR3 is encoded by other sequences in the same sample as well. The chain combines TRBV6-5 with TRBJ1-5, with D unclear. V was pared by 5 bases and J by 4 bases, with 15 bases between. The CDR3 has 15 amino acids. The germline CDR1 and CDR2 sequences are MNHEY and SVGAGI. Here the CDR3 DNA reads TGTGCCAGCAGTCCAACTGGAGGGAAAAATCAGCCCCAGCATTTT. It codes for CASSPTGGKNQPQHF.

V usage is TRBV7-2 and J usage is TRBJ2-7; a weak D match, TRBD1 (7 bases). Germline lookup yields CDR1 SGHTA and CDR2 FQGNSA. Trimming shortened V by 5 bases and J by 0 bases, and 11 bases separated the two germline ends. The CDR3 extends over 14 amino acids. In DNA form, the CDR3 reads TGTGCCAGCAGCGGAGGGACAGCCTCCTACGAGCAGTACTTC. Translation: CASSGGTASYEQYF.

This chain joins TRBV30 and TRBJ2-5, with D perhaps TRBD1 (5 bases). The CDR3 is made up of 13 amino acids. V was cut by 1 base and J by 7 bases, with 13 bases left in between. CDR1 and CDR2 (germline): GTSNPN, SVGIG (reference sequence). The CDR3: CAWSAGRVATQYF. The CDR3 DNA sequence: TGTGCCTGGAGTGCGGGCAGGGTTGCGACCCAGTACTTC. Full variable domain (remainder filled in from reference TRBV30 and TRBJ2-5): SQTIHQWPATLVQPVGSPLSLECTVEGTSNPNLYWYRQAAGRGLQLLFYSVGIGQISSEVPQNLSASRPQDRQFILSSKKLLLSDSGFYLCAWSAGRVATQYFGPGTRLLVL.

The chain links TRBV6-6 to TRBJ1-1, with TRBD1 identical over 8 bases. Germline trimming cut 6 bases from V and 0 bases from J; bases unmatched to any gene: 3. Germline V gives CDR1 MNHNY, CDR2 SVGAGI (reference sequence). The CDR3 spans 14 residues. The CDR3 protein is CASRWDRLNTEAFF. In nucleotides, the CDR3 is TGTGCCAGCAGATGGGACAGGCTGAACACTGAAGCTTTCTTT.

CDR3 coding DNA: TGTGCCAGCAGCCACCCTTTTGGGGACAGGGGGATTGGCAATCAGCCCCAGCATTTT. Amino acid sequence: CASSHPFGDRGIGNQPQHF. V and J are TRBV28 and TRBJ1-5; 11 bases match TRBD1. The germline V gene encodes CDR1 MDHEN and CDR2 SYDVKM. This CDR3 comprises 19 residues. V was pared by 6 bases and J by 2 bases, with 15 bases of the junction left unmatched.

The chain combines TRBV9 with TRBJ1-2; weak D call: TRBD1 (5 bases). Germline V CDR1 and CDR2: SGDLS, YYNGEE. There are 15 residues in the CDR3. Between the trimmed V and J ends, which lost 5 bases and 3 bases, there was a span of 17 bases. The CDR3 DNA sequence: TGTGCCAGCAGTACCGCGGGGCTAGTGGACTATGGCTACACCTTC. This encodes CASSTAGLVDYGYTF.

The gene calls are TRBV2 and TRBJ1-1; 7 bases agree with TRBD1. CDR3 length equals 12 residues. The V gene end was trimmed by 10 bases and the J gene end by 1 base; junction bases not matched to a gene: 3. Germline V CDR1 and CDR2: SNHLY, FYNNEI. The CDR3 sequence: CAINRGNTEAFF. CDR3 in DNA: TGTGCCATTAACAGGGGGAACACTGAAGCTTTCTTT. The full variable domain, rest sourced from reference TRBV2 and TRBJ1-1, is EPEVTQTPSHQVTQMGQEVILRCVPISNHLYFYWYRQILGQKVEFLVSFYNNEISEKSEIFDDQFSVERPDGSNFTLKIRSTKLEDSAMYFCAINRGNTEAFFGQGTRLTVV.

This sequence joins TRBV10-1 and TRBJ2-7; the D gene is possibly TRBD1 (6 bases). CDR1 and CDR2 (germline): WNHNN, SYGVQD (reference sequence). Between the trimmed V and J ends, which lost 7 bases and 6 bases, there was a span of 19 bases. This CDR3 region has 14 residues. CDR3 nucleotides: TGCGCCAGCACCCCGGACAGTACCGCGGTCGAGCAGTACTTC. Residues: CASTPDSTAVEQYF.

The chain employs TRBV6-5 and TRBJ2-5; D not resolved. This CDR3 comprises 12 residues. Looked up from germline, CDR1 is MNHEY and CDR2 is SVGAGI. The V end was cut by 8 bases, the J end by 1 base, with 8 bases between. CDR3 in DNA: TGTGCCAGCGGGCGTGTCCAAGAGACCCAGTACTTC. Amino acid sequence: CASGRVQETQYF.

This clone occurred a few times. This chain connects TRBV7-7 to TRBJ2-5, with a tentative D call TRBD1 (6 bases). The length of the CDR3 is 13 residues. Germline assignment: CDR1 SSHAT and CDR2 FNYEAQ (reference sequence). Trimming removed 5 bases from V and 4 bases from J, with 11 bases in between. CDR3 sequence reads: CASSAARGETQYF. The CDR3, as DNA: TGTGCCAGCAGCGCCGCCAGGGGAGAGACCCAGTACTTC.

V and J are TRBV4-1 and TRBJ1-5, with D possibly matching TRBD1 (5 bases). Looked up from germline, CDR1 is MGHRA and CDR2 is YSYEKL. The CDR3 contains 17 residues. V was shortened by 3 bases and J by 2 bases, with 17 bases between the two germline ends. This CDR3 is CASSHGPGSSGNQPQHF. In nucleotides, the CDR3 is TGCGCCAGCAGCCATGGGCCAGGGTCTTCCGGCAATCAGCCCCAGCATTTT.

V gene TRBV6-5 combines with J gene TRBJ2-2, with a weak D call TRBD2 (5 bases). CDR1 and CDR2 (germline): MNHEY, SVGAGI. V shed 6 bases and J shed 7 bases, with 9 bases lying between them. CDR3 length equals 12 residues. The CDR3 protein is CASSPTSGELFF. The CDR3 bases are TGTGCCAGCAGCCCAACTAGCGGGGAGCTGTTTTTT.

The CDR3 nucleotides are TGTGCCAGCTGGCGTTACGGGGAAGACACTGAAGCTTTCTTT. It encodes CASWRYGEDTEAFF. The genes are TRBV2 and TRBJ1-1; D is ambiguous. The CDR3 has 14 residues. Looked up from germline, CDR1 is SNHLY and CDR2 is FYNNEI. Trimming cost V 8 bases and J 3 bases, with 16 bases left between them.

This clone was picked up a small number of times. CDR3 sequence: CASTRRSTYTDTQYF. The CDR3 DNA reads TGTGCCAGCACCAGAAGAAGTACGTACACAGATACGCAGTATTTT. V and J are TRBV5-6 and TRBJ2-3; D is unresolved. The CDR3 runs to 15 residues. Germline V gives CDR1 SGHDT, CDR2 YYEEEE. Trimming took off 6 bases at V and 2 bases at J, with 16 bases between the two ends.

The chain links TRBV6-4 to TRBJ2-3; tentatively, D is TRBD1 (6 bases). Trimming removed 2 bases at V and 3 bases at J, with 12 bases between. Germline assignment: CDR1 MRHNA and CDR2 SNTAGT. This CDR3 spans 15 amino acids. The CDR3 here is CASSDRAGETDTQYF. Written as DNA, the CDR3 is TGTGCCAGCAGTGACAGGGCAGGGGAAACAGATACGCAGTATTTT.

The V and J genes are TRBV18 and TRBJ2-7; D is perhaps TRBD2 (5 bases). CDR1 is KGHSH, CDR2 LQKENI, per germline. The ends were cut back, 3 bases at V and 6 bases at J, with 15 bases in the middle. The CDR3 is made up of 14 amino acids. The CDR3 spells CASSPASGRGEQYF. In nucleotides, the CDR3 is TGTGCCAGCTCACCTGCAAGCGGAAGAGGCGAGCAGTACTTC.

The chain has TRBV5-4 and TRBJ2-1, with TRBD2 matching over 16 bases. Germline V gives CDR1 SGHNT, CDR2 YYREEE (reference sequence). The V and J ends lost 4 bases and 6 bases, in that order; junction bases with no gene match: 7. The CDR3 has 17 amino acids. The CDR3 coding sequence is TGTGCCAGCAGCCAGGGACTAGCGGGGGGGCGTCGCAATGAGCAGTTCTTC. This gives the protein CASSQGLAGGRRNEQFF.

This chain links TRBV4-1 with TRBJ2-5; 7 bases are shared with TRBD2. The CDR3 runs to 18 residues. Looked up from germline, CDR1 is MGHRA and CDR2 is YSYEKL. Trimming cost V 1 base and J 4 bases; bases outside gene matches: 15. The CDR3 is CASSQVVAGVFQTETQYF. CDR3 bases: TGCGCCAGCAGCCAAGTTGTTGCGGGGGTATTTCAGACAGAGACCCAGTACTTC.

The chain's CDR3 is CASFLAGGANTGELFF. The CDR3 region has the DNA TGTGCCAGTTTTCTAGCGGGAGGGGCCAACACCGGGGAGCTGTTTTTT. The V call is TRBV19, the J call TRBJ2-2; 12 nucleotides match TRBD2. V dropped 8 bases and J dropped 2; count of bases not matched to a gene: 6. The CDR3 has 16 amino acids. CDR1 and CDR2 (germline): LNHDA, SQIVND (reference sequence).

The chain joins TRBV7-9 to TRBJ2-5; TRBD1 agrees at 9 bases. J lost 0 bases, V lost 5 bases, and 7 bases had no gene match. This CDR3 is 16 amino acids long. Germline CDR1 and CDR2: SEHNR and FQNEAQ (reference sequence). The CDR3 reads CASSDHRDRDQETQYF. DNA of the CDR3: TGTGCCAGCAGCGATCACCGGGACAGGGACCAAGAGACCCAGTACTTC. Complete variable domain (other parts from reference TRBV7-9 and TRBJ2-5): DTGVSQNPRHKITKRGQNVTFRCDPISEHNRLYWYRQTLGQGPEFLTYFQNEAQLEKSRLLSDRFSAERPKGSFSTLEIQRTEQGDSAMYLCASSDHRDRDQETQYFGPGTRLLVL.

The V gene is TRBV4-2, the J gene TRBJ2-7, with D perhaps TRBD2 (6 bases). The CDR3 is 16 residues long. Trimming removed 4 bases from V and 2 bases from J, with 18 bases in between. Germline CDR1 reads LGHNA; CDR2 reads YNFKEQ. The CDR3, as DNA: TGTGCCAGCAGCCTAAGGGTGGGGGGACCTACCTACGAGCAGTACTTC. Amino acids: CASSLRVGGPTYEQYF.